These T cell receptor beta chains were read from a single sample in a study of untreated major depressive disorder. The method was immunoSEQ multiplex PCR; TCRdb's version includes in-frame clones alone and lacks a portion of them. This table has about 21,000 clones, nearly 90% appearing once. The specimen was CD4+ T cells from PBMCs. The receptors shown here come from a woman between 40 and 50 years old in good health. Both conserved end residues are trimmed from each CDR3. Fields, in order: J gene, V gene, CDR3 protein.

TRBJ2-5 | TRBV18 | ASSPLGGAETQY
TRBJ2-3 | TRBV10-2 | ASMDGRANEGDTQY
TRBJ1-2 | TRBV15 | ATSTLAGQGYT
TRBJ1-4 | TRBV6-5 | ASSYSSGQGNEKLF
TRBJ1-5 | TRBV28 | ASSLSAGKTNQPQH
TRBJ1-2 | TRBV7-3 | ASSSTGGYGYT
TRBJ2-1 | TRBV28 | AWGRDEQF
TRBJ2-3 | TRBV28 | ASSSRTTDTQY
TRBJ2-5 | TRBV13 | ASSLGSSETQY
TRBJ2-4 | TRBV2 | ASSTYRESGNIQY
TRBJ2-1 | TRBV5-6 | ASSLGQGGTLSYEQF
TRBJ2-7 | TRBV2 | ASKLRTSYEQY
TRBJ1-6 | TRBV5-6 | ASSLVREPNNSPLH
TRBJ1-4 | TRBV2 | ASSEGAIGEKLF
TRBJ2-2 | TRBV23-1 | ASSQPDRGHTGELF
TRBJ1-4 | TRBV5-4 | ASSYGRPTNEKLF
TRBJ1-2 | TRBV11-2 | ASSRPGQGSGYT
TRBJ2-2 | TRBV6-4 | ASSDKGAGGELF
TRBJ2-2 | TRBV5-6 | ASSFIGELF
TRBJ2-1 | TRBV27 | ASSFVGTGVPNNEQF
TRBJ1-1 | TRBV7-2 | ASSEGGTEAF
TRBJ1-1 | TRBV7-2 | ASSLQGAGTEAF
TRBJ2-5 | TRBV28 | ASTERGHQETQY
TRBJ2-2 | TRBV28 | ASHRGPNTGELF
TRBJ2-3 | TRBV5-4 | ASSSPGLAADTQY
TRBJ2-2 | TRBV7-3 | ASRHLDMNTGELF
TRBJ1-6 | TRBV5-1 | ASSLWRDSGSPLH
TRBJ2-7 | TRBV27 | ASSLTGFRYEQY
TRBJ2-3 | TRBV5-1 | ASSLRSQSTDTQY
TRBJ1-1 | TRBV2 | ASRGTDTNTEAF
TRBJ1-1 | TRBV6-6 | ASSDNSALGAF
TRBJ2-5 | TRBV7-7 | ASSSGRAYQETQY
TRBJ2-5 | TRBV5-4 | ASAQGGKETQY
TRBJ1-1 | TRBV28 | ASSSPGQGNTEAF
TRBJ2-3 | TRBV7-3 | ASSSTGGQTDTQY
TRBJ2-3 | TRBV25-1 | ASSTRWGTSGKDTQY
TRBJ1-1 | TRBV6-1 | ASRHERTTEAF
TRBJ1-6 | TRBV19 | ASSPTGDSPLH
TRBJ1-5 | TRBV19 | ASSGTGGQPQH
TRBJ2-5 | TRBV19 | ASSSRGTSGAQETQY
TRBJ1-1 | TRBV19 | ASSIPGARQAF
TRBJ1-6 | TRBV28 | ASSSGNSPLH
TRBJ1-2 | TRBV5-1 | ASSSGAGNYGYT
TRBJ1-3 | TRBV5-6 | ASSLKGSGGNTIY
TRBJ2-3 | TRBV2 | ASSPGQGGGDTQY
TRBJ2-6 | TRBV27 | ASTPPGSISGANVLT
TRBJ1-4 | TRBV7-2 | ASSLVPRGGNEKLF
TRBJ1-2 | TRBV4-2 | ASSQPGPGEGYT
TRBJ2-2 | TRBV30 | AWSPGALGTGELF
TRBJ2-1 | TRBV19 | ASRRNQGATFNEQF
TRBJ1-2 | TRBV4-1 | ASSQEMDRPT
TRBJ2-5 | TRBV6-1 | ASSEITIQETQY
TRBJ2-7 | TRBV18 | ASSATSSSSYEQY
TRBJ2-1 | TRBV28 | ASSPALVYNEQF